Reported below is one TCR beta chain. No antigen is known for it. This record comes from a study of T cell responses to AZD1222 COVID-19 vaccine. Turning to the study itself: Pooled together were second doses at about 4 or about 12 weeks. Study outcomes and limitations: There were repertoire samples only from the period after the peak T cell response. The CD4 TCRs associated with vaccination extended across spike and predominated at 160-218 and 743-854. Donors were mostly white British, more females; clonal diversity possibly underestimated.

TCRdb's copy holds only in-frame clones and misses some; the assay was immunoSEQ multiplex PCR. The sample lists about 100,000 clones, approximately 87% occurring once. The germline CDR1 and CDR2 sequences are SQVTM and ANQGSEA. The CDR3 is made up of 13 amino acids. The germline V and J ends were trimmed by 7 bases and 5 bases, with 17 bases remaining between them. J is TRBJ1-1 and V is TRBV29-1; a weak D match, TRBD1 (6 bases). This sample comprised peripheral blood, obtained on day 0 of AZD1222 vaccination. The receptor was isolated from an adult in good health. CDR3 sequence (DNA): TGCAGCGGCGAGGGGGGGCTGGGAACTGAAGCTTTCTTT. Protein sequence: CSGEGGLGTEAFF.